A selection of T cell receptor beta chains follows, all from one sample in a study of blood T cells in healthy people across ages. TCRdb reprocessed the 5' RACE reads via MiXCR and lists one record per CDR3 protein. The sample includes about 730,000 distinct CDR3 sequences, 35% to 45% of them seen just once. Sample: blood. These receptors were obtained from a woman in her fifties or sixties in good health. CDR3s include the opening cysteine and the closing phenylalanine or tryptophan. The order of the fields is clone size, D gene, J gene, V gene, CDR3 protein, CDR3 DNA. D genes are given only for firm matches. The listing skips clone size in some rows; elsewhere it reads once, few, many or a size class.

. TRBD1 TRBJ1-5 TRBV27 CASSIRQGGNQPQHF TGTGCCAGCAGTATTCGACAGGGTGGCAATCAGCCCCAGCATTTT
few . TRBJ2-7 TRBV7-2 CASRQDVSYEQYF TGTGCCAGCAGACAAGACGTATCCTACGAGCAGTACTTC
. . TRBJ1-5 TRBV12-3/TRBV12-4 CASSVRGAPQPQHF TGTGCCAGCAGTGTGAGAGGGGCACCTCAGCCCCAGCATTTT
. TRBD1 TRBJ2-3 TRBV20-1 CSATGQGTDTQYF TGCAGTGCTACGGGACAGGGCACAGATACGCAGTATTTT
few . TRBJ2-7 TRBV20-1 CSARDLVKGMYF TGCAGTGCTAGAGATTTGGTAAAGGGCATGTACTTC
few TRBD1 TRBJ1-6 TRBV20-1 CSARKTDRGRSPLHF TGCAGTGCTAGAAAGACCGACAGGGGTCGTTCACCCCTCCACTTT
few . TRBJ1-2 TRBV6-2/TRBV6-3 CASTGAYGYTF TGTGCCAGCACCGGGGCCTATGGCTACACCTTC
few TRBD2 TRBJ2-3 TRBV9 CASSVSGGNTDTQYF TGTGCCAGCAGCGTGAGCGGGGGAAACACAGATACGCAGTATTTT
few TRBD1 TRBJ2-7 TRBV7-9 CASSLAGGALEQYF TGTGCCAGCAGCTTAGCAGGGGGCGCGTTGGAGCAGTACTTC
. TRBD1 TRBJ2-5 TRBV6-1 CASSDGQGQYQETQYF TGTGCCAGCAGTGACGGACAGGGGCAGTACCAAGAGACCCAGTACTTC
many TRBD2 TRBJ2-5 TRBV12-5 CASGPGLAGETQYF TGTGCTAGTGGTCCGGGACTAGCGGGAGAGACCCAGTACTTC
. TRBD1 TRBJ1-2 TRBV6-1 CASNLPGTVYGYTF TGTGCCAGCAACCTTCCCGGGACAGTCTATGGCTACACCTTC
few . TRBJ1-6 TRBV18 CASSPDNSPLHF TGTGCCAGCTCACCAGACAATTCACCCCTCCACTTT
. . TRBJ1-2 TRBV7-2 CASSLDKRNYGYTF TGTGCCAGCAGCTTGGATAAAAGGAACTATGGCTACACCTTC
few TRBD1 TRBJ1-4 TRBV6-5 CASRGQGAGEKLFF TGTGCCAGCAGAGGACAGGGGGCGGGGGAAAAACTGTTTTTT
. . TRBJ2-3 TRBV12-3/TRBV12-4 CASRLSSDTQYF TGTGCCAGCAGATTATCGTCAGATACGCAGTATTTT
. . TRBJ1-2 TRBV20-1 CSAPPPANYGYTF TGCAGTGCGCCTCCCCCAGCGAACTATGGCTACACCTTC
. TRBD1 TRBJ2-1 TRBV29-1 CSVAGGDRKRNEQFF TGCAGCGTTGCGGGTGGGGACAGGAAGAGAAATGAGCAGTTCTTC
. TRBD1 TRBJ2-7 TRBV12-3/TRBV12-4 CASSRGTGSTGEQYF TGTGCCAGCAGTCGCGGGACAGGGTCTACGGGAGAGCAGTACTTC
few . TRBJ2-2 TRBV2 CASSVANTGELFF TGTGCCAGCAGTGTGGCGAACACCGGGGAGCTGTTTTTT
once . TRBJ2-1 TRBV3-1 CASSLTGTQEQFF TGTGCCAGCAGCCTAACAGGGACTCAGGAGCAGTTCTTC
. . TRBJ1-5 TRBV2 CASSEESAGSQPQHF TGTGCCAGCAGTGAAGAATCGGCAGGGAGCCAGCCCCAGCATTTT
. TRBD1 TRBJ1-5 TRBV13 CASSLRTGSYDNQPQHF TGTGCCAGCAGCCTCCGGACAGGGAGTTACGATAATCAGCCCCAGCATTTT
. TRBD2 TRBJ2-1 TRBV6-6 CASRGTSGGGTDTQFF TGTGCCAGCAGAGGGACTAGCGGGGGGGGCACAGATACGCAGTTCTTC
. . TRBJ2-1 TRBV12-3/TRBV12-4 CASTKTEQETQFF TGTGCCAGCACCAAGACAGAGCAAGAGACCCAGTTCTTC
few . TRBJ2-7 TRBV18 CASSPEGDEQYF TGTGCCAGCTCACCTGAGGGAGACGAGCAGTACTTC
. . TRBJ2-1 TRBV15 CATSRVKEAYNEQFF TGTGCCACCAGCAGAGTAAAGGAGGCCTACAATGAGCAGTTCTTC
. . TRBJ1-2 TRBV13 CASSSEDKLTYYGYTF TGTGCCAGCAGCTCCGAGGACAAGCTAACCTACTATGGCTACACCTTC
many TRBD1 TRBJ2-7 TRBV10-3 CASGTGDYEQYF TGTGCCAGCGGGACAGGGGACTACGAGCAGTACTTC
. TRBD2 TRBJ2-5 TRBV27 CASSLSGLAGRETQYF TGTGCCAGCAGTTTATCCGGGCTAGCGGGAAGGGAGACCCAGTACTTC
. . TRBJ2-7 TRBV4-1 CASSPVGQGIEQYF TGCGCCAGCAGCCCGGTGGGTCAGGGGATCGAGCAGTACTTC
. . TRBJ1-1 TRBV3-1 CASSHNLNTEAFF TGTGCCAGCAGCCATAATTTGAACACTGAAGCTTTCTTT
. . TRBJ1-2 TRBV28 CASSFGGGNGYTF TGTGCCAGCAGTTTCGGGGGCGGGAATGGCTACACCTTC
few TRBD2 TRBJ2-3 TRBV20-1 CSASPQRGGDTQYF TGCAGTGCTTCCCCCCAGCGGGGGGGGGATACGCAGTATTTT
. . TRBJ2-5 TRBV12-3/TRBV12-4 CASSFSPRGAGETQYF TGTGCCAGCAGTTTCTCCCCAAGGGGGGCGGGGGAGACCCAGTACTTC
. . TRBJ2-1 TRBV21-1 CASSKLIGVYNEQFF TGTGCCAGCAGCAAGCTGATAGGGGTCTACAATGAGCAGTTCTTC
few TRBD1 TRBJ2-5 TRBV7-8 CASSLVNRAGGQETQYF TGTGCCAGCAGCTTAGTCAACAGGGCAGGGGGTCAAGAGACCCAGTACTTC
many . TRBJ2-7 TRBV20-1 CSATDGLISYEQYF TGCAGTGCTACCGACGGACTGATCTCCTACGAGCAGTACTTC
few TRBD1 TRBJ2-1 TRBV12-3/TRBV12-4 CASTLTGVLLDEQFF TGTGCCAGCACCCTGACAGGGGTTCTCTTAGATGAGCAGTTCTTC
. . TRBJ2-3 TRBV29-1 CSARRGDSTDTQYF TGCAGCGCACGGCGAGGGGACAGCACAGATACGCAGTATTTT
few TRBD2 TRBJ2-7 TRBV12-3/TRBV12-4 CASSYAGDQGEQYF TGTGCCAGCAGTTACGCGGGAGACCAAGGAGAGCAGTACTTC
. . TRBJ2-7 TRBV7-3 CASSLPSKTILTKIYEQYF TGTGCCAGCAGTCTCCCCTCCAAAACCATCCTTACTAAAATCTACGAGCAGTACTTC
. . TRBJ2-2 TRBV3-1 CASSQEQTTGELFF TGTGCCAGCAGCCAAGAGCAGACCACCGGGGAGCTGTTTTTT
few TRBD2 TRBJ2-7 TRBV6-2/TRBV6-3 CASSWGTSGNYEQYF TGTGCCAGCAGTTGGGGGACTAGCGGAAACTACGAGCAGTACTTC
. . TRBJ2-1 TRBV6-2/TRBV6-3 CASSYSVGGMFF TGTGCCAGCAGTTACTCGGTAGGGGGAATGTTCTTC
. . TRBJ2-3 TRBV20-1 CSASFEAWTDTQYF TGCAGTGCTAGTTTTGAAGCCTGGACAGATACGCAGTATTTT
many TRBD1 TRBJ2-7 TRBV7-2 CASSQGVYEQYF TGTGCCAGCAGCCAGGGGGTCTACGAGCAGTACTTC
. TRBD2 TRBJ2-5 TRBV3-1 CANSLAGQETQYF TGTGCCAACAGCCTAGCGGGGCAAGAGACCCAGTACTTC
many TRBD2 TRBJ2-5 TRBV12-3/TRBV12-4 CASSRLAGIQETQYF TGTGCCAGCAGCCGACTAGCGGGCATCCAAGAGACCCAGTACTTC